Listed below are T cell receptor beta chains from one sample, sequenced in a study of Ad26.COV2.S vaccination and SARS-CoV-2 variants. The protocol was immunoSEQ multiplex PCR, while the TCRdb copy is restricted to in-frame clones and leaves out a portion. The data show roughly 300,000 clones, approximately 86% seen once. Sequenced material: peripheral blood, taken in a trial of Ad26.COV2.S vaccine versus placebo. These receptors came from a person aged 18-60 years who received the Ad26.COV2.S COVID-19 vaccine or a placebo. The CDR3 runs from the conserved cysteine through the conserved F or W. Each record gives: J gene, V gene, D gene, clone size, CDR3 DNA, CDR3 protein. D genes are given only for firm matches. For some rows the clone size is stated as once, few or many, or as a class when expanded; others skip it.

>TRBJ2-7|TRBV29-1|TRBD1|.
TGCAGCGTTTCGACAGGGGGAGGATCCTACGAGCAGTACTTC
CSVSTGGGSYEQYF
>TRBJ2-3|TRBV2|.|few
TGTGCCAGCAGCCTAGTTACAGATACGCAGTATTTT
CASSLVTDTQYF
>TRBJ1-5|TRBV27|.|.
TGTGCCAGCAGTCCCCGATACAGGACAGTGAGCAATCAGCCCCAGCATTTT
CASSPRYRTVSNQPQHF
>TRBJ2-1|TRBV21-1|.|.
TGTGCCAGCTCAACGGGGTGGAGGAATGAGCAGTTCTTC
CASSTGWRNEQFF
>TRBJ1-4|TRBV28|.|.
TGTGCCAGCAGTTTAACCCTCGACAGCGCAACTAATGAAAAACTGTTTTTT
CASSLTLDSATNEKLFF
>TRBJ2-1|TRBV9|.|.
TGTGCCAGCAGCGTAGCGGATAGATCCTACAATGAGCAGTTCTTC
CASSVADRSYNEQFF
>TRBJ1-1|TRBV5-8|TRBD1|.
TGTGCCAGCAGCTCATACAGGGGACCCCTGAACACTGAAGCTTTCTTT
CASSSYRGPLNTEAFF
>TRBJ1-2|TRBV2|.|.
TGTGCCAGCGGGGGGGGAGCTAACTATGGCTACACCTTC
CASGGGANYGYTF
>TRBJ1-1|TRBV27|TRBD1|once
TGTGCCAGCAGTCTAGACAGGGATTCCACTGAAGCTTTCTTT
CASSLDRDSTEAFF
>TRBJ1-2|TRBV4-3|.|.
TGCGCCAGCAGCCAGTACAGGGAAGACTATGGCTACACCTTC
CASSQYREDYGYTF
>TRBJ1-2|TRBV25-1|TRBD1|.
TGTGCCAGCAGGGACAGGGTGAGCGGCTACACCTTC
CASRDRVSGYTF
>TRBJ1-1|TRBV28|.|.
TGTGCCAGCAGTCTCAGTAGCATGAACACTGAAGCTTTCTTT
CASSLSSMNTEAFF
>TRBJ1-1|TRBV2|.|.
TGTGCCAGCAGTGCCGGGAGCCACACTGAAGCTTTCTTT
CASSAGSHTEAFF
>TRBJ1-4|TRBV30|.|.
TGTGCCTGGAGTGTACAAGCCTTGGGGCTGCGGAAACTGTTTTTT
CAWSVQALGLRKLFF
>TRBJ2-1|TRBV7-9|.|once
TGTGCCAGCAGCCCCCGGGTGGAGGAGCAGTTCTTC
CASSPRVEEQFF
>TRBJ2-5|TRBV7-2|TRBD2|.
TGTGCCAGCAGCGCCCCGGGACTAGCGGGAGGGCGGGAGACCCAGTACTTC
CASSAPGLAGGRETQYF
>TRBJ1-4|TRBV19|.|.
TGTGCCAGTAACCAACAGGGAGGACGCGAAAAACTGTTTTTT
CASNQQGGREKLFF
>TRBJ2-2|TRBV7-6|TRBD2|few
TGTGCCAGCAGTTCAACCCCACTAGCGGGTCCCGGGGAGCTGTTTTTT
CASSSTPLAGPGELFF
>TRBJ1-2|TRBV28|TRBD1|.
TGTGCCAGCAGTTCCCCAGCAGGGGGGTTCTATGGCTACACCTTC
CASSSPAGGFYGYTF
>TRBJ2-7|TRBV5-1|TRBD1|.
TGCGCCAGCAGCTTGGCAAGCGCGCGAGACAGGGGCTACGAGCAGTACTTC
CASSLASARDRGYEQYF
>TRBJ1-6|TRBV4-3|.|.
TGCGCCAGCAGCCAAGGCAGGGATTATAATTCACCCCTCCACTTT
CASSQGRDYNSPLHF
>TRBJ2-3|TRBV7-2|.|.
TGTGCCAGCAGCCTCGGACAGGGGATAGCGGGGTCGCAGTATTTT
CASSLGQGIAGSQYF
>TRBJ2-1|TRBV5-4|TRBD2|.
TGTGCCAGCGGACTAGCGGCCGAGGGCAATGAGCAGTTCTTC
CASGLAAEGNEQFF
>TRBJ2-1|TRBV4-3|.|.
TGCGCCAGCAGCCAAGATTCAGGGGCTAAGTACAATGAGCAGTTCTTC
CASSQDSGAKYNEQFF
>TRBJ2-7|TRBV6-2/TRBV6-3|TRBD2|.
TGTGCCAGCAGTTACTCGTCTAGCGGGGGCCACGAGCAGTACTTC
CASSYSSSGGHEQYF
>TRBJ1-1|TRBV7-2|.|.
TGTGCCAGCAGCTTAGCGTCGGGGACCCGAGAAGCTTTCTTT
CASSLASGTREAFF
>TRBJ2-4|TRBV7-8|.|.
TGTGCCAGCAGCCCTTATTTGTCCAACATTCAGTACTTC
CASSPYLSNIQYF
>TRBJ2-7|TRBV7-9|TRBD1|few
TGTGCCAGCAAGGGACAGGGTTACGAGCAGTACTTC
CASKGQGYEQYF
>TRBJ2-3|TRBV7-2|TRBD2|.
TGTGCCAGCAGCTTGATTCTAGGACTAGCGGGGACTAGCACAGATACGCAGTATTTT
CASSLILGLAGTSTDTQYF
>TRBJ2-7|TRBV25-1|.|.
TGTGCCAGCAGTGAATTCGACGGCGAGCAGTACTTC
CASSEFDGEQYF
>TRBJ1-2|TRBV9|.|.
TGTGCCAGCAGCCCGCTGCAGGGCGGCTATGGCTACACCTTC
CASSPLQGGYGYTF
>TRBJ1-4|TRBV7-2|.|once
TGTGCCAGCAGCTTAAATGGGCGAAACCCTAATGAAAAACTGTTTTTT
CASSLNGRNPNEKLFF
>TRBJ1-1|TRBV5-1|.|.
TGCGCCAGCAGCTTGGTGGCTGCGAACACTGAAGCTTTCTTT
CASSLVAANTEAFF
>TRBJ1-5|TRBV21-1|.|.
TGTGCCAGCACCAAAGGACAGACCCAGCCCCAGCATTTT
CASTKGQTQPQHF
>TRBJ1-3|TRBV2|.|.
TGTGCCAGCAGTGACGATAACAGGGACTTGGCTGGAAACACCATATATTTT
CASSDDNRDLAGNTIYF
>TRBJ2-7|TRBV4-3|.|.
TGCGCCAGCAGCCAAACGTATGGTAGCTCCTACGAGCAGTACTTC
CASSQTYGSSYEQYF
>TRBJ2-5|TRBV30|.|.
TGTGCCTGGAGTTCGGGGTTAGCGGAGACCCAGTACTTC
CAWSSGLAETQYF
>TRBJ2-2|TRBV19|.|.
TGTGCCAGTAGTGCCACAGGGAACGGCGGGGAGCTGTTTTTT
CASSATGNGGELFF
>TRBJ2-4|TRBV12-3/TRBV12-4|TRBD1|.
TGTGCCAGCAGGGACAGGGACCCAAACATTCAGTACTTC
CASRDRDPNIQYF
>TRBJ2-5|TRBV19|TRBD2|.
TGTGCCAGTAGCGAGGGACTAGCGGGAGTCGAGACCCAGTACTTC
CASSEGLAGVETQYF